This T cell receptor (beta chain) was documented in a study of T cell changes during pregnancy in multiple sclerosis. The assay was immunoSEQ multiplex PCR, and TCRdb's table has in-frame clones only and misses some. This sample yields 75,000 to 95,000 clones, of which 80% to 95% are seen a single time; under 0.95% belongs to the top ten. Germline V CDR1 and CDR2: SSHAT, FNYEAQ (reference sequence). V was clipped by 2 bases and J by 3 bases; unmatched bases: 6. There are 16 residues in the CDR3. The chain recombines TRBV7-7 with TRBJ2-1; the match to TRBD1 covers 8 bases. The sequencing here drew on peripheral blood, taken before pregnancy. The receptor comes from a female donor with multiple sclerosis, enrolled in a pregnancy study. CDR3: CASSLSPGGGYNEQFF. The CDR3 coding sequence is TGTGCCAGCAGCTTAAGTCCAGGGGGCGGCTACAATGAGCAGTTCTTC. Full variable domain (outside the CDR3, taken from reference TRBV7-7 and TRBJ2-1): GAGVSQSPRYKVTKRGQDVTLRCDPISSHATLYWYQQALGQGPEFLTYFNYEAQPDKSGLPSDRFSAERPEGSISTLTIQRTEQRDSAMYRCASSLSPGGGYNEQFFGPGTRLTVL.